This section outlines one T cell receptor (beta chain) sequence together with its context. A read error is possible here, since a much larger clone lies one base away. Unique molecular identifiers were used to barcode this TCRbeta library. Each CDR3 protein gets one entry after TCRdb re-called the PCR reads with MiXCR. This repertoire shows 240,000 or so distinct CDR3 sequences, more than 10% found once; its top ten account for approximately 2.9%. This sample is drawn from a study of T-cell reconstitution after alpha-beta-depleted transplantation in children. CDR1 and CDR2 from the germline V gene are SGHTA and FQGNSA. This CDR3 region has 13 residues.

The source was PBMCs from the stem cell graft donor, collected from the stem cell graft. The chain has TRBV7-2 and TRBJ2-3, with a tentative D call TRBD1 (5 bases). The clonotype originates from a human donor who donated a stem cell graft to a child with acute lymphoblastic leukemia. The CDR3 DNA reads TGTGCCACCAGCAGACAGAGCACAGATACGCAGTATTTT. Encoded protein: CATSRQSTDTQYF. Full variable domain (outside the CDR3, taken from reference TRBV7-2 and TRBJ2-3): GAGVSQSPSNKVTEKGKDVELRCDPISGHTALYWYRQSLGQGLEFLIYFQGNSAPDKSGLPSDRFSAERTGGSVSTLTIQRTQQEDSAVYLCATSRQSTDTQYFGPGTRLTVL.